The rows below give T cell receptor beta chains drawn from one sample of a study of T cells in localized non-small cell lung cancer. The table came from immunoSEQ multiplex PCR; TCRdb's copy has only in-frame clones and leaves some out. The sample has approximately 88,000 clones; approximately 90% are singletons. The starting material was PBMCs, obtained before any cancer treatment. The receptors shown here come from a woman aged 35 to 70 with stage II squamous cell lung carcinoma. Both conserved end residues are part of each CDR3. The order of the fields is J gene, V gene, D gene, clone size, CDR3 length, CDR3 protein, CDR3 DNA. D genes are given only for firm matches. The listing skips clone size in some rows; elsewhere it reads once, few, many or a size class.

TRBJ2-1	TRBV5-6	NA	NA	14	CASSLRGPRNEQFF	TGTGCCAGCAGCTTGCGAGGGCCGCGAAATGAGCAGTTCTTC
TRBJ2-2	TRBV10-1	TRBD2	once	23	CASTRLSNEYGLAGVGGPGELFF	TGCGCCAGCACCAGATTATCTAATGAGTATGGACTAGCGGGAGTCGGAGGGCCCGGGGAGCTGTTTTTT
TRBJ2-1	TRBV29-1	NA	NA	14	CSVVRGITYNEQFF	TGCAGCGTTGTTCGCGGGATTACCTACAATGAGCAGTTCTTC
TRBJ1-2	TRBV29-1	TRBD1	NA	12	CSSLQGIHGYTF	TGCAGCTCTCTACAGGGGATACATGGCTACACCTTC
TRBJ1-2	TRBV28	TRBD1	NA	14	CASSLTGTANGYTF	TGTGCCAGCAGTCTAACCGGGACAGCTAATGGCTACACCTTC
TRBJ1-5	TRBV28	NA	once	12	CASSFWGQPQHF	TGTGCCAGCAGTTTTTGGGGGCAGCCCCAGCATTTT
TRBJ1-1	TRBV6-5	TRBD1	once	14	CASRGQGLNTEAFF	TGTGCCAGCAGAGGACAGGGTCTGAACACTGAAGCTTTCTTT
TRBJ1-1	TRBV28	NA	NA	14	CASSLVQSNTEAFF	TGTGCCAGCAGTTTAGTCCAGTCCAACACTGAAGCTTTCTTT
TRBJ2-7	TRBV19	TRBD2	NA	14	CASSAFRGDYEQYF	TGTGCCAGTAGCGCTTTCCGGGGGGACTACGAGCAGTACTTC
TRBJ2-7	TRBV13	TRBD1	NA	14	CASSLSGGPYEQYF	TGTGCCAGCAGCTTATCAGGGGGCCCCTACGAGCAGTACTTC
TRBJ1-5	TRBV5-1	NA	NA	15	CASSLEPTGSQPQHF	TGCGCCAGCAGCTTGGAACCTACAGGGTCTCAGCCCCAGCATTTT
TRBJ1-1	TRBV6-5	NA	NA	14	CASSYQGGNTEAFF	TGTGCCAGCAGTTACCAAGGGGGGAACACTGAAGCTTTCTTT
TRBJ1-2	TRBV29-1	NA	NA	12	CSVDTGSHGYTF	TGCAGCGTTGACACAGGGTCTCATGGCTACACCTTC
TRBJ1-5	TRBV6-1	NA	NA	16	CASSEEGGARDQPQHF	TGTGCCAGCAGTGAAGAGGGGGGCGCCCGCGATCAGCCCCAGCATTTT
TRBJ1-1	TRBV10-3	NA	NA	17	CASLLGGTGLMNTEAFF	TGTGCCTCCCTTCTGGGGGGAACCGGACTAATGAACACTGAAGCTTTCTTT
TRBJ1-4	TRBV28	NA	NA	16	CASSPGRGGSNEKLFF	TGTGCCAGCAGTCCGGGAAGAGGGGGGTCCAATGAAAAACTGTTTTTT
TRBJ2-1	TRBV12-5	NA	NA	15	CASGLIQGNYNEQFF	TGTGCTAGTGGTTTAATTCAGGGGAACTACAATGAGCAGTTCTTC
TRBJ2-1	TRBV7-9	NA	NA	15	CASSLEGGVSPEQFF	TGTGCCAGCAGCTTAGAGGGGGGAGTCTCGCCTGAGCAGTTCTTC
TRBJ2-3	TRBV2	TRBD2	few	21	CASSDPGLAGARNHATDTQYF	TGTGCCAGCAGTGACCCTGGACTAGCGGGGGCCCGGAACCACGCCACAGATACGCAGTATTTT
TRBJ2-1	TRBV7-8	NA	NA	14	CASSFTGLVNEQFF	TGTGCCAGCAGCTTTACAGGCCTCGTAAATGAGCAGTTCTTC
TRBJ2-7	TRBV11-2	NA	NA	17	CASSLGPGTRPRWEQYF	TGTGCCAGCAGCTTAGGCCCCGGAACACGGCCAAGGTGGGAGCAGTACTTC
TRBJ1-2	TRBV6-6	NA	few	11	CASRAGYGYTF	TGTGCCAGCAGGGCGGGGTATGGCTACACCTTC
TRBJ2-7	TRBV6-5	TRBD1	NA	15	CASSSWTGNLYEQYF	TGTGCCAGCAGTTCTTGGACAGGGAACCTCTACGAGCAGTACTTC
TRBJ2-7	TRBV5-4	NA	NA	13	CASSRGLVYEQYF	TGTGCCAGCAGCCGGGGACTTGTCTACGAGCAGTACTTC
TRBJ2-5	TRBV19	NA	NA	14	CASSRLLVGETQYF	TGTGCCAGTAGCAGACTACTAGTTGGGGAGACCCAGTACTTC
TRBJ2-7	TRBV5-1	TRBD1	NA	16	CASSLSGTGRTYEQYF	TGCGCCAGCAGCTTGTCCGGGACAGGGCGCACCTACGAGCAGTACTTC
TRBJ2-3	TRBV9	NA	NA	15	CASSGRQEGTDTQYF	TGTGCCAGCAGCGGTCGACAGGAGGGCACAGATACGCAGTATTTT
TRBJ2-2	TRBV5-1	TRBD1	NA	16	CASSFLRQGGTGELFF	TGCGCCAGCAGCTTCCTCAGACAGGGGGGCACCGGGGAGCTGTTTTTT
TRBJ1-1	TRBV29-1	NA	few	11	CSVVVRAEAFF	TGCAGCGTCGTGGTGAGGGCTGAAGCTTTCTTT
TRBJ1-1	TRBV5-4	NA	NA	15	CASSSPRTLNTEAFF	TGTGCCAGCAGCTCCCCGAGGACCCTGAACACTGAAGCTTTCTTT
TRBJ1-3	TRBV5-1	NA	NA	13	CASSDGSGNTIYF	TGCGCCAGCTCAGACGGATCTGGAAACACCATATATTTT
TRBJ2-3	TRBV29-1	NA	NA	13	CSVLGFPQDTQYF	TGCAGCGTTCTCGGGTTTCCCCAAGATACGCAGTATTTT
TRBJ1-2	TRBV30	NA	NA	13	CAWKDPANYGYTF	TGTGCCTGGAAGGACCCCGCTAACTATGGCTACACCTTC
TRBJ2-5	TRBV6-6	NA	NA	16	CASSYKGGETQETQYF	TGTGCCAGCAGTTACAAGGGCGGGGAAACTCAAGAGACCCAGTACTTC
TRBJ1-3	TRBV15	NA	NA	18	CATSRDSRVFSPGNTIYF	TGTGCCACCAGCAGAGATTCCCGGGTTTTTAGCCCTGGAAACACCATATATTTT
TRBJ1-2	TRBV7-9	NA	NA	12	CASSPGIYGYTF	TGTGCCAGCAGCCCCGGAATCTATGGCTACACCTTC
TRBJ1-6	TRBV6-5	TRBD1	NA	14	CASRPGGRHSPLHF	TGTGCCAGCAGGCCAGGGGGTCGTCATTCACCCCTCCACTTT
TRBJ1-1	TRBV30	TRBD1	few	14	CAFYPTGGNTEAFF	TGTGCCTTCTATCCAACAGGGGGTAACACTGAAGCTTTCTTT
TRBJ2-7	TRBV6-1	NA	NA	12	CASRDTRGHEYF	TGTGCCAGCAGGGACACTAGGGGCCACGAGTACTTC
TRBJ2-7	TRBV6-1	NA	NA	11	CASSGTVQQYF	TGTGCCAGCAGTGGGACAGTCCAGCAGTACTTC
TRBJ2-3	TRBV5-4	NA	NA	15	CASSLWDTGTDTQYF	TGTGCCAGCAGCTTGTGGGACACAGGCACAGATACGCAGTATTTT
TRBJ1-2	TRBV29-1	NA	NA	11	CSVLTDYGYTF	TGCAGCGTCCTCACGGACTATGGCTACACCTTC
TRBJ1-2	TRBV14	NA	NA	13	CASSQSLRGGYTF	TGTGCCAGCAGCCAATCTTTAAGGGGTGGCTACACCTTC
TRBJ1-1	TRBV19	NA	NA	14	CASSIQGPNTEAFF	TGTGCCAGTAGTATCCAGGGGCCAAACACTGAAGCTTTCTTT
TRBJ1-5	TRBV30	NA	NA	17	CAWSVGTGFPSNQPQHF	TGTGCCTGGAGTGTAGGAACAGGGTTCCCTAGCAATCAGCCCCAGCATTTT
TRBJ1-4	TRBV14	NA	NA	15	CASSQITGFYEKLFF	TGTGCCAGCAGCCAAATAACAGGGTTTTATGAAAAACTGTTTTTT
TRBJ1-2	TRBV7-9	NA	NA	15	CASSLVPDGARGYTF	TGTGCCAGCAGCTTAGTTCCGGATGGAGCGAGGGGCTACACCTTC
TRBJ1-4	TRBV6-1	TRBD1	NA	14	CACRGYRTNEKLFF	TGTGCCTGCAGGGGGTATAGAACTAATGAAAAACTGTTTTTT
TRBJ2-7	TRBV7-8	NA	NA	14	CASSSSARGAEQYF	TGTGCCAGCAGCTCCTCAGCAAGAGGGGCCGAGCAGTACTTC
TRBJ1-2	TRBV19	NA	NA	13	CASSIKGWHGYTF	TGTGCCAGTAGTATTAAGGGGTGGCATGGCTACACCTTC
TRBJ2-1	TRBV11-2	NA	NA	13	CASSLAEGYEQFF	TGTGCCAGCAGCTTAGCGGAGGGCTATGAGCAGTTCTTC
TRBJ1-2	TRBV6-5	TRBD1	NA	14	CASTTTQGGYGYTF	TGTGCCAGCACGACGACCCAGGGGGGCTATGGCTACACCTTC
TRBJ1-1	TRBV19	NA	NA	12	CASSHVNTEAFF	TGTGCCAGTAGTCACGTAAACACTGAAGCTTTCTTT
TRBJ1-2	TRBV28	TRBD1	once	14	CASSPSGQGYGYTF	TGTGCCAGCAGTCCATCAGGACAGGGCTATGGCTACACCTTC